These T cell receptor beta chains were read from a single sample in a study of preoperative IRX-2 immunotherapy in early breast cancer. Using immunoSEQ multiplex PCR, the repertoire was profiled, and TCRdb retains in-frame clones only, with some absent. The table has tens of thousands of clones, roughly 96% seen once. This specimen was acquired from a patient treated with IRX-2 immunotherapy. These receptors all come from a human donor with breast cancer. Both conserved end residues are part of each CDR3. Fields, in order: V gene, J gene, D gene, clone size, CDR3 DNA, CDR3 protein. A D gene is named only where the DNA matches it firmly. Rows may omit the clone size; those that give it use once, few, many or a size class.

>TRBV9|TRBJ1-4|TRBD1|.
TGTGCCAGCAGCGTCGGACAGGGCGCTAATGAAAAACTGTTTTTT
CASSVGQGANEKLFF
>TRBV28|TRBJ2-2|TRBD2|.
TGTGCCAGTATAGCGGGAGACACCGGGGAGCTGTTTTTT
CASIAGDTGELFF
>TRBV27|TRBJ2-7|.|.
TGTGCCAGCAGTTTAACTCCTCGAGTAGCCTACGAGCAGTACTTC
CASSLTPRVAYEQYF
>TRBV29-1|TRBJ2-5|.|.
TGCAGTCCGGTCACGGAAGGCGGGAGGGACAGGACGGAGACCCAGTACTTC
CSPVTEGGRDRTETQYF
>TRBV27|TRBJ2-1|.|.
TGTGCCAGCAGTTTATTTGCGGGGAACTACAATGAGCAGTTCTTC
CASSLFAGNYNEQFF
>TRBV11-3|TRBJ2-2|.|.
TGTGCCAGCAGCTCGTTGGGCGGGGAGCTGTTTTTT
CASSSLGGELFF
>TRBV10-3|TRBJ1-2|.|.
TGTGCCATCAGCCGCCTCGGTGGGAAGGATAACTATGGCTACACCTTC
CAISRLGGKDNYGYTF
>TRBV28|TRBJ2-1|.|.
TGTGCCAGCAGCCTTGACCCTAATGGGTACAATGAGCAGTTCTTC
CASSLDPNGYNEQFF
>TRBV5-4|TRBJ2-3|.|.
TGTGCCAGCAGCGGCCCGGAGGGCACAGATACGCAGTATTTT
CASSGPEGTDTQYF
>TRBV28|TRBJ1-5|.|.
TGTGCCAGCAGTCCCGGGACAAACCAGCCCCAGCATTTT
CASSPGTNQPQHF
>TRBV7-7|TRBJ1-3|TRBD1|.
TGTGCTAGCAGCCCAAGACAGGGGCGTCCCGACTCTGGAAACACCATATATTTT
CASSPRQGRPDSGNTIYF
>TRBV4-1|TRBJ2-5|TRBD2|.
TGCGCCAGCAGCCAAGGGTACAGCGGGGAGAAGGGCCAAGAGACCCAGTACTTC
CASSQGYSGEKGQETQYF
>TRBV11-2|TRBJ2-7|.|.
TGTGCCAGCAGCTTAGCCGGGGCCTACGAGCAGTACTTC
CASSLAGAYEQYF
>TRBV4-2|TRBJ2-1|TRBD2|.
TGTGCCAGCAGCCAAGACCGACTAGCGGGGGGGCTAGAAAATGAGCAGTTCTTC
CASSQDRLAGGLENEQFF
>TRBV5-1|TRBJ2-1|TRBD2|.
TGCGCCAGCAGCTTGACTAGCGGGGCCTCCTACAATGAGCAGTTCTTC
CASSLTSGASYNEQFF
>TRBV9|TRBJ1-2|.|few
TGTGCCAGCAGCGTAGCGGCAAATCTCAACTATGGCTACACCTTC
CASSVAANLNYGYTF
>TRBV5-1|TRBJ1-4|TRBD1|.
TGCGCCAGCAGCTTGGAGCCAGGGGGTGAAAAACTGTTTTTT
CASSLEPGGEKLFF
>TRBV7-3|TRBJ2-3|.|.
TGTGCCAGCAGCTCCTATCCTTCCCTGGGCAAAGATACGCAGTATTTT
CASSSYPSLGKDTQYF
>TRBV15|TRBJ2-3|.|.
TGTGCCCTAGGTAGTACAGATACGCAGTATTTT
CALGSTDTQYF
>TRBV14|TRBJ1-5|TRBD1|.
TGTGCCAGCAGCCGAGAAGGGGTCAGGACAGGGAGTTATAGCAATCAGCCCCAGCATTTT
CASSREGVRTGSYSNQPQHF
>TRBV5-1|TRBJ2-2|TRBD1|.
TGCGCCAGCAGCCCGTGGACAGGGGTCACCGGGGAGCTGTTTTTT
CASSPWTGVTGELFF
>TRBV4-3|TRBJ1-2|.|.
TGCGCCAGCAGCCAAGCGTGGGGGGACGGATATGGCTACACCTTC
CASSQAWGDGYGYTF
>TRBV5-1|TRBJ2-2|.|.
TGCGCCAGCAGCCAGATACAGACATCGGACATCGGGGAGCTGTTTTTT
CASSQIQTSDIGELFF
>TRBV10-3|TRBJ2-7|TRBD2|.
TGTGCCATCAGTGAGTCTGCTAGCGGGAGTATTTACGAGCAGTACTTC
CAISESASGSIYEQYF
>TRBV11-2|TRBJ1-2|.|.
TGTGCCAGCAGCTTAGATCGTGGAGGGGTGGCGTATGGCTACACCTTC
CASSLDRGGVAYGYTF
>TRBV29-1|TRBJ2-7|TRBD1|.
TGCAGCGTTGAAGTCTTGAGGGACAGGGGGTTTACCACCTACGAGCAGTACTTC
CSVEVLRDRGFTTYEQYF
>TRBV2|TRBJ2-7|.|.
TGTGCCAGCAGTGAAGCGCTTGGGTACTACGAGCAGTACTTC
CASSEALGYYEQYF
>TRBV5-6|TRBJ2-1|.|.
TGTGCCAGCAGCTTGGTGAGCGTAGCGCGCAGGGTAATTTTTTCTGAGCAGTTCTTC
CASSLVSVARRVIFSEQFF
>TRBV6-5|TRBJ2-7|.|.
TGTGCCAGCATCGGCACGGCCTACGAGCAGTACTTC
CASIGTAYEQYF
>TRBV6-6|TRBJ2-4|.|.
TGTGCCAGCAGTTACGGAGCCCGGGACAACAAAAACATTCAGTACTTC
CASSYGARDNKNIQYF
>TRBV11-2|TRBJ2-7|.|once
TGTGCCAGCAGCTTAGACAGGGTAACGACCTACGAGCAGTACTTC
CASSLDRVTTYEQYF
>TRBV7-9|TRBJ1-6|TRBD1|.
TGTGCCAGCAGCGGGACAGGGCCAGCAGGGGTCCACTTT
CASSGTGPAGVHF
>TRBV30|TRBJ2-2|.|.
TGTGCCTGGAGTGAGGGCACCGGGGAGCTGTTTTTT
CAWSEGTGELFF
>TRBV25-1|TRBJ1-5|.|.
TGTGCCAGCAGTGCCAATAGCAATCAGCCCCAGCATTTT
CASSANSNQPQHF
>TRBV19|TRBJ1-1|.|.
TGTGCCAGTAGTTTCAGGCAGGAGACCCCTCGGACTGAAGCTTTCTTT
CASSFRQETPRTEAFF
>TRBV5-4|TRBJ2-7|TRBD2|.
TGTGCCAGCAGCTTCCTTACTAGCGGGGCCTACTACGAGCAGTACTTC
CASSFLTSGAYYEQYF
>TRBV10-3|TRBJ2-7|.|.
TGTGCCATCAGTGAGTTTTCTTACGAGCAGTACTTC
CAISEFSYEQYF
>TRBV2|TRBJ2-7|TRBD1|.
TGTGCCAGCAGTTTGCCCCTTACAGGGGCCGTGATAAAATACGAGCAGTACTTC
CASSLPLTGAVIKYEQYF
>TRBV7-3|TRBJ2-3|.|.
TGTGCCAGCAGCAAACCGAGCGTAGATACGCAGTATTTT
CASSKPSVDTQYF
>TRBV14|TRBJ2-5|.|.
TGTGCCAGCAGCCAAGAAAGGAGGAGAGAGACCCAGTACTTC
CASSQERRRETQYF
>TRBV4-3|TRBJ2-3|.|.
TGCGCCAGCAGCCCTTCCAGAACAGATACGCAGTATTTT
CASSPSRTDTQYF
>TRBV9|TRBJ1-3|.|.
TGTGCCAGCAGCCCCCTAGTTACAACCAAGAACTCTGGAAACACCATATATTTT
CASSPLVTTKNSGNTIYF
>TRBV19|TRBJ1-5|.|once
TGTGCCAGTAGTCCGGTTCCAAATCAGCCCCAGCATTTT
CASSPVPNQPQHF
>TRBV9|TRBJ1-1|TRBD1|.
TGTGCCAGCAGCGTAAGGGACAGGGAGAACACTGAAGCTTTCTTT
CASSVRDRENTEAFF
>TRBV6-5|TRBJ2-3|TRBD2|.
TGTGCCAGCAGTTACGCCCTCCGGGGGGCAGATACGCAGTATTTT
CASSYALRGADTQYF
>TRBV6-5|TRBJ1-1|TRBD1|.
TGTGCCAGCAGTTCCCCGGGACAGGGGCCCGACACTGAAGCTTTCTTT
CASSSPGQGPDTEAFF
>TRBV19|TRBJ1-2|.|.
TGTGCCAGTACCGCCCCTCACAGGGCATCGGGTGGCTACACCTTC
CASTAPHRASGGYTF
>TRBV19|TRBJ1-6|TRBD1|.
TGTGCCAGTAGTAACGGGGGACAGATTAATTCACCCCTCCACTTT
CASSNGGQINSPLHF
>TRBV6-1|TRBJ1-5|.|.
TGTGCCAGCAGAGACTTAGGGGTAGGGGTTCAGCCCCAGCATTTT
CASRDLGVGVQPQHF
>TRBV6-5|TRBJ1-1|.|.
TGTGCCAGCAGTGCCGGGGCAGTTATTGAAGCTTTCTTT
CASSAGAVIEAFF
>TRBV18|TRBJ2-1|TRBD2|.
TGTGCCAGCTCACCACGCAGTACCAGCGGGGTCGACAATGAGCAGTTCTTC
CASSPRSTSGVDNEQFF
>TRBV6-5|TRBJ1-2|.|once
TGTGCCAGCAGTTACTCGTTATCAGGAAGCAACTATGGCTACACCTTC
CASSYSLSGSNYGYTF